Following are 26 T cell receptor beta chains from one sample sequenced in a study of blood T cell repertoires in COVID-19. The repertoire was sequenced with immunoSEQ multiplex PCR; TCRdb's copy has only in-frame clones and lacks some. The table has about 220,000 clones, about 90% seen once. Input material: peripheral blood. These receptors were obtained from a man in his forties with active or convalescent COVID-19.

This chain uses TRBV9 with TRBJ1-5, with a possible D match to TRBD1 (6 bases). Germline V gene sequence: CDR1 SGDLS, CDR2 YYNGEE. Trimming took off 0 bases at V and 5 bases at J, with 9 bases between the two ends. The CDR3 length is 14 residues. CDR3 in amino acids: CASSVGTDYQPQHF. The DNA of the CDR3 is TGTGCCAGCAGCGTAGGGACAGATTATCAGCCCCAGCATTTT.

This sequence joins TRBV28 and TRBJ1-2; D unclear. The germline V gene encodes CDR1 MDHEN and CDR2 SYDVKM. The V end was cut by 2 bases, the J end by 5 bases, with 15 bases between. The CDR3 loop spans 15 amino acids. This chain's CDR3 is CASSLRLDGYYGYTF. Written as DNA, the CDR3 is TGTGCCAGCAGTTTAAGGTTAGACGGGTATTATGGCTACACCTTC.

The chain joins TRBV5-1 to TRBJ1-1, with 8 positions matching TRBD1. Germline assignment: CDR1 SGHRS and CDR2 YFSETQ. The CDR3 consists of 14 residues. V was clipped by 3 bases and J by 8 bases; unmatched bases: 9. The DNA of the CDR3 is TGCGCCAGCAGCTCTCAGGGGGCAGGGGTGGAAGCTTTCTTT. This encodes CASSSQGAGVEAFF. The whole variable domain, remainder taken from reference TRBV5-1 and TRBJ1-1, is KAGVTQTPRYLIKTRGQQVTLSCSPISGHRSVSWYQQTPGQGLQFLFEYFSETQRNKGNFPGRFSGRQFSNSRSEMNVSTLELGDSALYLCASSSQGAGVEAFFGQGTRLTVV.

The chain is built from TRBV19 and TRBJ1-2; D ambiguous. The CDR3 totals 14 residues. V was shortened by 1 base and J by 6 bases, with 12 bases between the two germline ends. Germline assignment: CDR1 LNHDA and CDR2 SQIVND (reference sequence). CDR3 sequence: CASSIGPGLDGYTF. Here the CDR3 DNA reads TGTGCCAGTAGTATAGGTCCCGGACTGGATGGCTACACCTTC.

The rearrangement links TRBV5-5 to TRBJ1-1; a weak D match, TRBD1 (5 bases). The germline V gene has CDR1 SGHKS and CDR2 YYEKEE (reference sequence). The CDR3 covers 14 residues. V lost 2 bases to trimming and J lost 3 bases, with 11 bases between them. Here the CDR3 DNA reads TGTGCCAGCAGCTTCCTGGGGGGACACACTGAAGCTTTCTTT. Amino acids: CASSFLGGHTEAFF.

This chain connects TRBV28 to TRBJ1-1, with D possibly TRBD1 on 5 matching bases. The germline V gene encodes CDR1 MDHEN and CDR2 SYDVKM. The CDR3 totals 14 residues. With 6 bases removed from V and 0 bases from J, the gap between germline ends came to 11 bases. The CDR3 DNA reads as TGTGCCAGCAGCGACCAGGGTATGAACACTGAAGCTTTCTTT. Translating gives CASSDQGMNTEAFF.

The chain uses TRBV28 and TRBJ2-1, with D possibly being TRBD2 (7 bases). Per the germline V gene, CDR1 is MDHEN and CDR2 is SYDVKM. This CDR3 contains 15 residues. V was clipped by 3 bases and J by 1 base, with 10 bases between them. CDR3 DNA sequence: TGTGCCAGCAGTTTTCGGGGGGCGTCCTACAATGAGCAGTTCTTC. Translation gives CASSFRGASYNEQFF. Variable domain in full (rest from reference TRBV28 and TRBJ2-1): DVKVTQSSRYLVKRTGEKVFLECVQDMDHENMFWYRQDPGLGLRLIYFSYDVKMKEKGDIPEGYSVSREKKERFSLILESASTNQTSMYLCASSFRGASYNEQFFGPGTRLTVL.

The rearrangement joins TRBV19 to TRBJ2-1, with 9 bases matching TRBD1. Trimming at V came to 3 bases and at J to 7 bases, leaving 4 bases not matched to a gene. Germline values: CDR1 LNHDA, CDR2 SQIVND (reference sequence). This CDR3 has 14 residues. The CDR3 bases are TGTGCCAGTAGTATGGGGACAGGGATAAATGAGCAGTTCTTC. The encoded protein is CASSMGTGINEQFF.

V usage is TRBV4-1 and J usage is TRBJ2-2; 9 bases are shared with TRBD1. Germline CDR1 MGHRA, CDR2 YSYEKL. The ends lost 0 bases at V and 4 bases at J; junction bases unmatched: 6. This CDR3 is 17 amino acids long. The CDR3, as DNA: TGCGCCAGCAGCCAAGAGAGGACAGGGGTCCTCACCGGGGAGCTGTTTTTT. Translated, it gives CASSQERTGVLTGELFF.

This clone was seen more than once but under ten times. This chain uses TRBV5-1 with TRBJ1-2; perhaps TRBD1 as D (6 bases). Per germline, CDR1 SGHRS and CDR2 YFSETQ. V lost 4 bases and J lost 3, with 16 bases in between. CDR3 size: 15 residues. The chain's CDR3 is CASSPGHRDHYGYTF. The CDR3, as DNA: TGCGCCAGCAGCCCGGGCCACAGGGATCACTATGGCTACACCTTC.

Only one count was recorded for this clone. The chain couples TRBV27 to TRBJ2-7; 7 nucleotides line up with TRBD1. This CDR3 is built from 16 residues. Germline V gives CDR1 MNHEY, CDR2 SMNVEV (reference sequence). Germline trimming cut 7 bases from V and 6 bases from J; bases unmatched to any gene: 18. The CDR3 sequence: CASIRDRAQPAGEQYF. DNA for the CDR3: TGTGCCAGCATCCGGGACAGAGCCCAACCGGCGGGCGAGCAGTACTTC.

Worth noting for this clone: Other DNA sequences in this specimen translate into the identical CDR3. The chain carries TRBV9 and TRBJ2-1, with a weak D call TRBD2 (5 bases). CDR1 SGDLS and CDR2 YYNGEE come from the germline V gene. Trimming cost V 0 bases and J 0 bases, with 10 bases left between them. This CDR3 has 16 amino acids. As DNA, the CDR3 is TGTGCCAGCAGCGTAGTAAGCGGTAGCTCCTACAATGAGCAGTTCTTC. Translated, it gives CASSVVSGSSYNEQFF.

The CDR3 loop is CASSYNGDTEAFF. CDR3 nucleotides: TGTGCCAGCAGTTACAACGGGGACACTGAAGCTTTCTTT. The gene calls are TRBV6-5 and TRBJ1-1; no reliable D call. Trimming cost V 2 bases and J 3 bases, with 7 bases left between them. Germline V lookup: CDR1 MNHEY, CDR2 SVGAGI. The CDR3 extends over 13 amino acids.

The chain uses TRBV9 and TRBJ1-1; D unclear. CDR1 is SGDLS, CDR2 YYNGEE, per germline. This CDR3 comprises 14 residues. V lost 0 bases to trimming and J lost 1 base, with 7 bases between them. The chain's CDR3 is CASSVAPGNTEAFF. DNA of the CDR3: TGTGCCAGCAGCGTAGCTCCGGGGAACACTGAAGCTTTCTTT.

This clone was seen only once. The rearrangement uses TRBV29-1 and TRBJ2-3, with D possibly TRBD2 on 6 matching bases. There are 11 residues in the CDR3. Germline V gives CDR1 SQVTM, CDR2 ANQGSEA. Trimming removed 5 bases at V and 5 bases at J, with 8 bases between. The CDR3 loop is CSVFSGDTQYF. For the CDR3, the DNA is TGCAGCGTTTTTAGCGGAGATACGCAGTATTTT.

The chain has TRBV19 and TRBJ1-1, with 10 bases fitting TRBD1. V lost 6 bases to trimming and J lost 3 bases; unmatched junction nucleotides: 4. Germline-derived CDR1 and CDR2 are LNHDA and SQIVND (reference sequence). The CDR3 spans 14 residues. The CDR3, as DNA: TGTGCCAGTAGGGGGACAGGGGACTACACTGAAGCTTTCTTT. Protein product: CASRGTGDYTEAFF.

This chain links TRBV20-1 with TRBJ1-1; D is unclear. The V gene's germline CDR1 is DFQATT and CDR2 SNEGSKA (reference sequence). This CDR3 contains 11 residues. Between the trimmed V and J ends, which lost 4 bases and 5 bases, there was a span of 8 bases. The chain's CDR3 is CSAKTRTEAFF. CDR3 nucleotides: TGCAGTGCTAAAACGAGGACTGAAGCTTTCTTT.

The chain is built from TRBV5-1 and TRBJ2-5, with D unresolved. Between the trimmed V and J ends, which lost 0 bases and 2 bases, there was a span of 5 bases. Per germline, CDR1 SGHRS and CDR2 YFSETQ. The CDR3 has 13 residues. This chain's CDR3 is CASSLGVQETQYF. CDR3 in DNA: TGCGCCAGCAGCTTGGGAGTTCAAGAGACCCAGTACTTC.

V and J are TRBV2 and TRBJ1-1; TRBD1 aligns across 8 bases. Germline CDR1 and CDR2: SNHLY and FYNNEI. This CDR3 region has 10 residues. Trimming cost V 11 bases and J 8 bases; bases outside gene matches: 4. CDR3 region: CASRTGEAFF. The CDR3 DNA sequence: TGTGCCTCCAGGACAGGGGAAGCTTTCTTT.

The chain couples TRBV12-3 or TRBV12-4 to TRBJ2-7; tentatively, D is TRBD1 (6 bases). V was shortened by 3 bases and J by 8 bases, with 8 bases between the two germline ends. The CDR3 consists of 11 residues. The CDR3 here is CASSFDRKQYF. Here the CDR3 DNA reads TGTGCCAGCAGTTTCGACAGGAAGCAGTACTTC.

The chain recombines TRBV5-6 with TRBJ1-1; maybe TRBD1 (5 bases). The V end lost 2 bases, the J end lost 4 bases, and 21 bases lay between the germline ends. The germline V gene encodes CDR1 SGHDT and CDR2 YYEEEE. This CDR3 is built from 17 residues. In DNA form, the CDR3 reads TGTGCCAGCAGCTTTTCCCCCAGGAGGGCAAGGGGCACTGAAGCTTTCTTT. Encoded protein: CASSFSPRRARGTEAFF. The whole variable domain, remainder taken from reference TRBV5-6 and TRBJ1-1, is DAGVTQSPTHLIKTRGQQVTLRCSPKSGHDTVSWYQQALGQGPQFIFQYYEEEERQRGNFPDRFSGHQFPNYSSELNVNALLLGDSALYLCASSFSPRRARGTEAFFGQGTRLTVV.

This clone was observed a handful of times. The genes are TRBV5-1 and TRBJ2-5, with D perhaps matching TRBD1 (5 bases). Trimming cost V 3 bases and J 2 bases, with 11 bases left between them. Germline V CDR1 and CDR2: SGHRS, YFSETQ. The CDR3 spans 14 residues. DNA of the CDR3: TGCGCCAGCAGCTACCACGGACAACAAGAGACCCAGTACTTC. Encoded protein: CASSYHGQQETQYF. The whole variable domain, filled in from reference TRBV5-1 and TRBJ2-5, reads KAGVTQTPRYLIKTRGQQVTLSCSPISGHRSVSWYQQTPGQGLQFLFEYFSETQRNKGNFPGRFSGRQFSNSRSEMNVSTLELGDSALYLCASSYHGQQETQYFGPGTRLLVL.

This chain joins TRBV2 and TRBJ1-1, with 8 bases aligning to TRBD1. J lost 1 base, V lost 5 bases, and 3 bases had no gene match. This CDR3 is built from 14 residues. Germline-derived CDR1 and CDR2 are SNHLY and FYNNEI. The CDR3 DNA sequence: TGTGCCAGCAGTTTCGACAGGGGGAACACTGAAGCTTTCTTT. Its protein product is CASSFDRGNTEAFF.

V usage is TRBV6-2 or TRBV6-3 and J usage is TRBJ2-1; 16 bases line up with TRBD2. J lost 0 bases, V lost 2 bases, and 4 bases had no gene match. Germline CDR1 MNHEY, CDR2 SVGEGT. The CDR3 extends over 19 amino acids. The CDR3 region is CASSYGTSGGELSYNEQFF. The CDR3 bases are TGTGCCAGCAGTTACGGGACTAGCGGGGGGGAGCTCTCCTACAATGAGCAGTTCTTC.

The chain has TRBV19 and TRBJ2-7, with 8 bases lining up with TRBD1. The CDR3 consists of 14 residues. Germline V gene sequence: CDR1 LNHDA, CDR2 SQIVND (reference sequence). The trim removed 5 bases at V and 5 bases at J, leaving 8 bases unmatched. CDR3 sequence (DNA): TGTGCCAGTAGTCCATACAGGGGGAATGACGAGCAGTACTTC. It specifies CASSPYRGNDEQYF.

This clone was detected only a few times. The CDR3 DNA reads as TGCAGCGTTCCAAGACAGGGTAACTATGGCTACACCTTC. This gives the protein CSVPRQGNYGYTF. The chain combines TRBV29-1 with TRBJ1-2; TRBD1 matches 7 bases. CDR1 SQVTM and CDR2 ANQGSEA come from the germline V gene. The CDR3 is 13 residues long. V trimming: 5 bases; J trimming: 1 base; junction bases outside the gene matches: 4. Full variable domain (remainder filled in from reference TRBV29-1 and TRBJ1-2): SAVISQKPSRDICQRGTSLTIQCQVDSQVTMMFWYRQQPGQSLTLIATANQGSEATYESGFVIDKFPISRPNLTFSTLTVSNMSPEDSSIYLCSVPRQGNYGYTFGSGTRLTVV.